This TCR beta chain is drawn from a study of technical replicates of blood from a handful of donors. Germline loops: CDR1 LNHDA, CDR2 SQIVND (reference sequence). V lost 3 bases to trimming and J lost 1 base, with 7 bases between them. The CDR3 is 14 amino acids. Some clones are missing from TCRdb's copy, which holds only in-frame ones; the method was immunoSEQ multiplex PCR. The sample shows about 100,000 clones, around 95% of them seen only once. Sequenced sample: T cells isolated from PBMCs. The TCR sequence derives from a human donor in good health. This rearrangement joins TRBV19 to TRBJ2-1, with D possibly TRBD2 on 5 matching bases. In DNA, the CDR3 is TGTGCCAGTAGTATGGAGGTATCCTACAATGAGCAGTTCTTC. Amino acids: CASSMEVSYNEQFF.